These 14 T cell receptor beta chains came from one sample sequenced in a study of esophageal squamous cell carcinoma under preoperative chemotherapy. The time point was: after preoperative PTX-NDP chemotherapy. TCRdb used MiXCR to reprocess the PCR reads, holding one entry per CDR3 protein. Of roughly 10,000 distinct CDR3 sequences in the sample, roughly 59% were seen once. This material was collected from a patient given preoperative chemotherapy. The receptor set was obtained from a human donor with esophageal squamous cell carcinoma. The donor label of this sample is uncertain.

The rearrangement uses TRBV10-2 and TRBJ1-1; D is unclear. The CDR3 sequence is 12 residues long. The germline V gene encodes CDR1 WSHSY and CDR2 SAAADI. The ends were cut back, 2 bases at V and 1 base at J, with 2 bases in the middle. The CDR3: CASSEANTEAFF. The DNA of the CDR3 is TGCGCCAGCAGTGAGGCGAACACTGAAGCTTTCTTT.

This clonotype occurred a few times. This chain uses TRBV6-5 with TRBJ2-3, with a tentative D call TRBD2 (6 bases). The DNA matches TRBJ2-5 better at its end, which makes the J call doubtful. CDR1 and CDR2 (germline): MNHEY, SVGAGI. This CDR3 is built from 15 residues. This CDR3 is CASSSRGGDWETQYF. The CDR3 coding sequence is TGTGCCAGCAGTTCCCGGGGAGGAGACTGGGAGACCCAGTACTTC.

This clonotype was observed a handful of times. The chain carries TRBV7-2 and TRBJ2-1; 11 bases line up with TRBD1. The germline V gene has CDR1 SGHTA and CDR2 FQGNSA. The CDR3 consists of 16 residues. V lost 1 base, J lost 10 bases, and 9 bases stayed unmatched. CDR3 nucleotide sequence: TGTGCCAGCAGCTTAGTCGTTGGACAGGGGGCCTACGAGCAGTTCTTC. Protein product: CASSLVVGQGAYEQFF.

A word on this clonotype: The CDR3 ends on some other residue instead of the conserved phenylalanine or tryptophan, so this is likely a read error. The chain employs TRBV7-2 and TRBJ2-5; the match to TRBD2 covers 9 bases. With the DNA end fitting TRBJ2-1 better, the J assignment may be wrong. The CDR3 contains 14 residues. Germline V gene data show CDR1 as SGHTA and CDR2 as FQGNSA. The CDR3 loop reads CASSSTSGGKTQFL. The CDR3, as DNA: TGTGCCAGCAGCTCGACTAGCGGTGGAAAGACCCAGTTCTTG.

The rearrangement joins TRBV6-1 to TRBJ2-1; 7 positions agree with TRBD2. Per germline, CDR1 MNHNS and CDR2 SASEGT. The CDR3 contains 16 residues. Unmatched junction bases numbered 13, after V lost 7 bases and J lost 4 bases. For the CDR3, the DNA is TGTGCCAGCACCTTATCGCGGGAGTATATGTACAATGAGCAGTTCTTC. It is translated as CASTLSREYMYNEQFF.

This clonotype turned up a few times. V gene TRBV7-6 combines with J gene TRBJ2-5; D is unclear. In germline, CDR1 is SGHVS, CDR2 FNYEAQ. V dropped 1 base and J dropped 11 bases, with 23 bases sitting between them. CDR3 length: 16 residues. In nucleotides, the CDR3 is TGTGCCAGCAGCTTAGGCCCCACCCAGGATGGCTATGAGCAGTACTTC. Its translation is CASSLGPTQDGYEQYF.

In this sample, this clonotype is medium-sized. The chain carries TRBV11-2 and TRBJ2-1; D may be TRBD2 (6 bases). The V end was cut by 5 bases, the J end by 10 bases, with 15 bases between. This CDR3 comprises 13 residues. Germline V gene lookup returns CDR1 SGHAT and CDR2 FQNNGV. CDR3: CASSRFGAGEQFF. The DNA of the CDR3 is TGTGCCAGCAGCCGTTTTGGGGCGGGGGAGCAGTTCTTC. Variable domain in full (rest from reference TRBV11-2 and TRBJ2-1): EAGVAQSPRYKIIEKRQSVAFWCNPISGHATLYWYQQILGQGPKLLIQFQNNGVVDDSQLPKDRFSAERLKGVDSTLKIQPAKLEDSAVYLCASSRFGAGEQFFGPGTRLTVL.

CDR3 nucleotides: TGTGCCAGCAGTGAATTTTGGGGGAGCGACAAAGATATGCAGTACTTC. This translates into CASSEFWGSDKDMQYF. The V call is TRBV6-1, the J call TRBJ2-4; possibly TRBD1 or TRBD2 for D (5 bases each). Looked up from germline, CDR1 is MNHNS and CDR2 is SASEGT. V gave up 2 bases and J gave up 13 bases, with 24 bases separating them. This CDR3 is 16 amino acids long.

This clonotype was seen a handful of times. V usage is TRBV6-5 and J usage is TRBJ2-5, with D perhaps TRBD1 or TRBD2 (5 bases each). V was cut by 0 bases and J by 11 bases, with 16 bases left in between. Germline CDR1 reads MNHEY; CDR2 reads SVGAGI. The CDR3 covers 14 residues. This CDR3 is CASSYSEGSAEQYF. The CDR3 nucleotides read TGTGCCAGCAGTTACTCCGAGGGGTCTGCGGAGCAGTACTTC.

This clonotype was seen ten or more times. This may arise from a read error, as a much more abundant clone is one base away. CDR3 amino acids: CASSTSGGSYEQYF. The CDR3 bases are TGTGCCAGCAGCACTAGCGGGGGGTCCTATGAGCAGTACTTC. The chain is built from TRBV6-1 and TRBJ2-1; 12 bases map to TRBD2. The J call could be wrong; TRBJ2-7 is a better fit for the DNA end. The CDR3 sequence is 14 residues long. The germline V gene encodes CDR1 MNHNS and CDR2 SASEGT.

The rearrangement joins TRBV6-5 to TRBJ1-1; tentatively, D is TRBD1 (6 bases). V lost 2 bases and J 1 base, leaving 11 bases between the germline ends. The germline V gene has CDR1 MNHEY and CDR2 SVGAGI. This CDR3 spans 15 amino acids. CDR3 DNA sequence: TGTGCCAGCAGTTACGATAGGGGGTCGAACACTGAAGCTTTCTTT. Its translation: CASSYDRGSNTEAFF.

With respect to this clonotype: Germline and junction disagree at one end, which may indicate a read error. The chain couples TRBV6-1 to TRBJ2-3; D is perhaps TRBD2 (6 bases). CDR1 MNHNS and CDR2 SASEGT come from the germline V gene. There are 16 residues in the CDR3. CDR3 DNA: TGTGCCAGCAGTGAATTTGGGGGGTGCGACACAAATACGCAGTACTTT. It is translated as CASSEFGGCDTNTQYF.

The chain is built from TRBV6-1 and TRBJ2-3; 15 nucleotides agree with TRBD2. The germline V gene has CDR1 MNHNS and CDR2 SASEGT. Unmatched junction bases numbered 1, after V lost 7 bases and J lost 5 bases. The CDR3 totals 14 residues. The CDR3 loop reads CASTGLAGGDTQYF. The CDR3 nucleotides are TGTGCCAGCACGGGACTAGCGGGGGGAGATACGCAGTATTTT.

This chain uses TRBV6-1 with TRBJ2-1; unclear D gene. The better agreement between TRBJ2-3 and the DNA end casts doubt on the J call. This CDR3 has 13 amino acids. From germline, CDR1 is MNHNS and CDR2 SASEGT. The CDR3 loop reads CASSAISTDEQYF. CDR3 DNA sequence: TGTGCCAGCAGTGCTATCAGTACAGATGAGCAGTATTTT.